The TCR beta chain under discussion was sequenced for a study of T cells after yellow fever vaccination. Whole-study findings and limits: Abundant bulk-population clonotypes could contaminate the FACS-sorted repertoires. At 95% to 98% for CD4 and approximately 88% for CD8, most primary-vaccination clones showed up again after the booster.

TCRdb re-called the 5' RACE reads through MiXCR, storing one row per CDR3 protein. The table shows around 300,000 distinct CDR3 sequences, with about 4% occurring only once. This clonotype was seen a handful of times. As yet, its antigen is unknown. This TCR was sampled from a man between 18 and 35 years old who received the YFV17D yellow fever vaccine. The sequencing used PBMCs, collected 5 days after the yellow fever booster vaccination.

The CDR3 region has the DNA TGTGCCAGCAGCCGCCCGAGAAGCGGGGGCTACGAGCAGTACTTC. Residues: CASSRPRSGGYEQYF. The rearrangement uses TRBV7-8 and TRBJ2-7; 8 positions match TRBD2. Looked up from germline, CDR1 is SGHVS and CDR2 is FQNEAQ. The CDR3 contains 15 residues. Trimming cost V 5 bases and J 3 bases; bases outside gene matches: 9.